The 22 T cell receptor beta chains listed next were all sequenced from one sample in a study of radiation and T cells in renal cell carcinoma. Repertoires were generated with immunoSEQ multiplex PCR, while TCRdb's copy carries only in-frame clones and drops some. The data hold tens of thousands of clones, with 85% observed a single time. Time point specified: blood 4 weeks post-SBRT, at nephrectomy. Sample treatment: 15 Gy SBRT to primary tumor, nephrectomy 4 weeks later. The sequenced sample was blood, obtained from a patient whose treatment included radiotherapy and nephrectomy. The receptors shown here come from a man in his fifties or sixties with renal cell carcinoma.

The chain recombines TRBV10-3 with TRBJ1-1; possibly TRBD1 for D (6 bases). V lost 2 bases to trimming and J lost 2 bases, with 9 bases between them. The CDR3 is 14 amino acids. CDR1 and CDR2 (germline): ENHRY, SYGVKD. CDR3 in DNA: TGTGCCATCAGTGAGGGGACAACTAACACTGAAGCTTTCTTT. Protein: CAISEGTTNTEAFF.

The rearrangement joins TRBV6-6 to TRBJ1-1, with D unclear. The germline CDR1 and CDR2 sequences are MNHNY and SVGAGI (reference sequence). This CDR3 contains 12 residues. V dropped 1 base and J dropped 2 bases, with 2 bases sitting between them. CDR3 region: CASSYYNTEAFF. The CDR3 DNA is TGTGCCAGCAGTTACTATAACACTGAAGCTTTCTTT.

This clone was seen a single time. This chain connects TRBV5-1 to TRBJ1-6, with D maybe TRBD1 (6 bases). Germline assignment: CDR1 SGHRS and CDR2 YFSETQ. Trimming pared 5 bases from V and 7 bases from J, leaving 16 bases between. The CDR3 totals 15 residues. The CDR3 DNA reads as TGCGCCAGCAGTCTTGTCGGAGGGGGGAATTCACCCCTCCACTTT. Amino acids: CASSLVGGGNSPLHF.

The rearrangement joins TRBV30 to TRBJ2-5; 8 bases agree with TRBD2. J gave up 4 bases and V 4 bases, and 5 bases lay outside the gene matches. Germline V lookup: CDR1 GTSNPN, CDR2 SVGIG (reference sequence). This CDR3 spans 13 amino acids. The CDR3 nucleotides are TGTGCCTGGAAACTAGCGGCGGGAGAGACCCAGTACTTC. It encodes CAWKLAAGETQYF.

The V and J genes are TRBV28 and TRBJ1-5, with 8 bases that match TRBD1. V gave up 5 bases and J gave up 7 bases; unmatched junction bases: 7. There are 14 residues in the CDR3. The germline gives CDR1 MDHEN, CDR2 SYDVKM. The CDR3 here is CASSGTGKGQPQHF. In nucleotides, the CDR3 is TGTGCCAGCAGTGGGACAGGCAAGGGACAGCCCCAGCATTTT.

The chain uses TRBV2 and TRBJ2-2; D unclear. CDR1 is SNHLY, CDR2 FYNNEI, per germline. Trimming stripped 11 bases from V and 2 bases from J, with 21 bases between. The CDR3 has 16 residues. The CDR3 nucleotides are TGTGCCTCAGTGGACCAAGGGATGATCAACACCGGGGAGCTGTTTTTT. Its protein is CASVDQGMINTGELFF. Looking up the rest from reference TRBV2 and TRBJ2-2 gives the full variable domain: EPEVTQTPSHQVTQMGQEVILRCVPISNHLYFYWYRQILGQKVEFLVSFYNNEISEKSEIFDDQFSVERPDGSNFTLKIRSTKLEDSAMYFCASVDQGMINTGELFFGEGSRLTVL.

This chain joins TRBV7-8 and TRBJ1-1, with D unresolved. Germline lookup yields CDR1 SGHVS and CDR2 FQNEAQ. This CDR3 spans 14 amino acids. Trimming left V 3 bases short and J 0 bases short, with 8 bases between. CDR3 sequence reads: CASSLPGMNTEAFF. CDR3 coding DNA: TGTGCCAGCAGCTTGCCGGGCATGAACACTGAAGCTTTCTTT.

The CDR3 DNA reads TGTGCCATCAGTGGGACTAGCGGGGGCCAAGAGACCCAGTACTTC. This codes for CAISGTSGGQETQYF. The chain recombines TRBV10-3 with TRBJ2-5, with 13 bases that match TRBD2. V gave up 4 bases and J gave up 1 base; unmatched junction bases: 0. In germline, CDR1 is ENHRY, CDR2 SYGVKD. CDR3 length: 15 amino acids.

This chain joins TRBV29-1 and TRBJ1-1, with 7 bases that match TRBD1. The CDR3 consists of 11 residues. The V segment lost 7 bases and the J segment 6 bases; nucleotides outside the gene matches: 5. Per germline, CDR1 SQVTM and CDR2 ANQGSEA. The CDR3 loop reads CSGQGGPEAFF. The DNA of the CDR3 is TGCAGCGGACAGGGAGGACCTGAAGCTTTCTTT.

V is TRBV7-3 and J is TRBJ2-6; D is ambiguous. In germline, CDR1 is SGHTA, CDR2 FQGTGA. The CDR3 spans 15 residues. The V end lost 5 bases, the J end lost 0 bases, and 8 bases lay between the germline ends. The CDR3 protein is CASSPGPSGANVLTF. The CDR3 bases are TGTGCCAGCAGCCCCGGACCCTCTGGGGCCAACGTCCTGACTTTC.

The rearrangement uses TRBV19 and TRBJ1-5, with D possibly matching TRBD1 (6 bases). The V gene's germline CDR1 is LNHDA and CDR2 SQIVND (reference sequence). The CDR3 runs to 14 residues. Trimming took 5 bases from V and 4 from J, leaving 12 bases between them. CDR3 protein: CASSVGQTNQPQHF. The CDR3 DNA reads as TGTGCCAGTAGTGTCGGACAGACAAATCAGCCCCAGCATTTT.

This CDR3 reads CASSTGISGNTIYF. In DNA form, the CDR3 reads TGTGCCAGCAGTACAGGGATATCTGGAAACACCATATATTTT. The rearrangement joins TRBV25-1 to TRBJ1-3; weak D call: TRBD1 (6 bases). Per the germline V gene, CDR1 is MGHDK and CDR2 is SYGVNS. The CDR3 runs to 14 residues. Trimming cost V 5 bases and J 1 base, with 9 bases left between them.

The rearrangement joins TRBV9 to TRBJ2-3; tentative D call: TRBD1 (6 bases). Germline assignment: CDR1 SGDLS and CDR2 YYNGEE. The CDR3 has 16 amino acids. Trimming took off 0 bases at V and 6 bases at J, with 17 bases between the two ends. The CDR3 is CASSVGTVFTVDTQYF. The CDR3 coding sequence is TGTGCCAGCAGCGTAGGGACAGTGTTCACGGTGGATACGCAGTATTTT.

The chain uses TRBV5-1 and TRBJ1-6, with D possibly being TRBD1 (5 bases). The V end lost 3 bases, the J end lost 9 bases, and 16 bases lay between the germline ends. The CDR3 loop spans 15 amino acids. The germline V gene has CDR1 SGHRS and CDR2 YFSETQ. Here the CDR3 reads CASSSRDSGGSPLHF. The CDR3 nucleotides read TGCGCCAGCAGCTCACGGGACTCCGGGGGTTCACCCCTCCACTTT.

CDR3: CASSNSRRVDWDTGELFF. DNA of the CDR3: TGTGCCAGCTCCAACTCCCGTCGGGTCGACTGGGACACCGGGGAGCTGTTTTTT. The chain recombines TRBV18 with TRBJ2-2; D unresolved. The CDR3 is 18 amino acids. The V end was cut by 6 bases, the J end by 3 bases, with 23 bases between. Germline V CDR1 and CDR2: KGHSH, LQKENI.

The J gene is TRBJ2-7, the V gene TRBV7-9, with 11 nucleotides matching TRBD2. The ends lost 5 bases at V and 3 bases at J; junction bases unmatched: 6. The CDR3 is made up of 15 amino acids. Germline assignment: CDR1 SEHNR and CDR2 FQNEAQ (reference sequence). In DNA, the CDR3 is TGTGCCAGCAGCCCGTCGACTAGCGGGGTCTACGAGCAGTACTTC. Protein product: CASSPSTSGVYEQYF. The complete variable domain, with remaining parts taken from reference TRBV7-9 and TRBJ2-7, reads DTGVSQNPRHKITKRGQNVTFRCDPISEHNRLYWYRQTLGQGPEFLTYFQNEAQLEKSRLLSDRFSAERPKGSFSTLEIQRTEQGDSAMYLCASSPSTSGVYEQYFGPGTRLTVT.

The J gene is TRBJ2-5, the V gene TRBV2; D is undetermined. The CDR3 spans 14 residues. CDR1 is SNHLY and CDR2 is FYNNEI in the germline V gene. Trimming took off 3 bases at V and 2 bases at J, with 10 bases between the two ends. Written as DNA, the CDR3 is TGTGCCAGCAGTGAGAGGATGCGTCAAGAGACCCAGTACTTC. It specifies CASSERMRQETQYF.

This clone was observed a handful of times. The chain combines TRBV4-3 with TRBJ1-6, with 7 bases aligning to TRBD1. In germline, CDR1 is LGHNA, CDR2 YSLEER. The length of the CDR3 is 17 residues. V lost 1 base, J lost 4 bases, and 7 bases stayed unmatched. CDR3 amino acids: CASSQGEGAGYNSPLHF. Written as DNA, the CDR3 is TGCGCCAGCAGCCAAGGGGAGGGGGCAGGATATAATTCACCCCTCCACTTT.

This chain connects TRBV2 to TRBJ1-6; a weak D match, TRBD1 (6 bases). V dropped 8 bases and J dropped 3 bases, with 17 bases sitting between them. In germline, CDR1 is SNHLY, CDR2 FYNNEI. This CDR3 is built from 16 residues. The CDR3 region has the DNA TGTGCCAGCGGAACAGGGCGTCTATACTATAATTCACCCCTCCACTTT. Amino acids: CASGTGRLYYNSPLHF.

The chain links TRBV30 to TRBJ1-2; TRBD1 might be the D (6 bases). V was trimmed by 2 bases and J by 4 bases, leaving 20 bases between them. The CDR3 contains 16 residues. Looked up from germline, CDR1 is GTSNPN and CDR2 is SVGIG (reference sequence). The DNA for the CDR3 is TGTGCCTGGAGTCGAGGAAACCCAGGGGACTTCTATGGCTACACCTTC. It is translated as CAWSRGNPGDFYGYTF.

This clone has a single count. The J gene is TRBJ1-6, the V gene TRBV27, with 9 bases that match TRBD1. There are 17 residues in the CDR3. Per the germline V gene, CDR1 is MNHEY and CDR2 is SMNVEV (reference sequence). Losses at the gene ends were 3 bases for V and 4 bases for J; bases not matched to a gene: 7. The CDR3 protein is CASSFFPGQGYNSPLHF. CDR3 DNA sequence: TGTGCCAGCAGTTTCTTTCCGGGACAGGGTTATAATTCACCCCTCCACTTT.

V usage is TRBV7-2 and J usage is TRBJ1-6, with 10 bases lining up with TRBD1. Germline CDR1 SGHTA, CDR2 FQGNSA. The CDR3 has 15 residues. Unmatched junction bases numbered 8, after V lost 5 bases and J lost 10 bases. The CDR3, as DNA: TGTGCCAGCAGCGCATCCGGGACAGGGGTCTCACCCCTCCACTTT. Its protein product is CASSASGTGVSPLHF.